What follows are 25 T cell receptor beta chains derived from one specimen sequenced in a study of spatial heterogeneity in lung cancer. Noted time point: sample taken at primary tumor resection. Unsorted tumor, nontumor lung tissue or cryopreserved PBMC supplied the whole RNA. TCRdb recomputed calls from the 5' RACE reads with MiXCR, one row per CDR3 protein. The table includes over 50,000 distinct CDR3 sequences, approximately 8% detected once. This material consisted of PBMCs, taken at surgery. These receptors came from a female donor with early-stage non-small cell lung cancer.

The chain combines TRBV20-1 with TRBJ2-3; either TRBD1 or TRBD2 may fit D (6 bases each). This CDR3 contains 13 residues. The V end lost 4 bases, the J end lost 6 bases, and 14 bases lay between the germline ends. CDR1 is DFQATT, CDR2 SNEGSKA, per germline (reference sequence). CDR3 DNA sequence: TGCAGTGCTATCACCCGGGGGCCCGATACGCAGTATTTT. Translated, it gives CSAITRGPDTQYF.

This clonotype has just a few counts. The chain has TRBV28 and TRBJ1-6; D not certain. Germline CDR1 is MDHEN and CDR2 is SYDVKM. The V and J ends lost 5 bases and 8 bases respectively, with 16 bases between them. The CDR3 runs 15 residues. CDR3 loop: CASSPVNFGDSPLHF. The CDR3 bases are TGTGCCAGCAGTCCGGTAAATTTCGGAGATTCACCCCTCCACTTT.

This clonotype was picked up many times. The V and J genes are TRBV12-3 or TRBV12-4 and TRBJ2-7; D is tentatively TRBD1 or TRBD2 (5 bases each). The CDR3 runs 14 residues. V was trimmed by 6 bases and J by 2 bases, leaving 14 bases between them. CDR3: CASSPGTWTYEQYF. CDR3 bases: TGTGCCAGCAGCCCCGGGACGTGGACCTACGAGCAGTACTTC.

The V and J genes are TRBV28 and TRBJ2-3, with D possibly being TRBD2 (6 bases). Per the germline V gene, CDR1 is MDHEN and CDR2 is SYDVKM. This CDR3 spans 16 amino acids. The ends were cut back, 1 base at V and 3 bases at J, with 14 bases in the middle. The CDR3 loop is CASSLSGAGSTDTQYF. The DNA for the CDR3 is TGTGCCAGCAGTTTATCTGGGGCGGGAAGTACAGATACGCAGTATTTT.

This clonotype has only a few counts. The rearrangement joins TRBV13 to TRBJ1-2; weak D call: TRBD1 (6 bases). The CDR3 covers 13 residues. From germline, CDR1 is PRHDT and CDR2 FYEKMQ (reference sequence). The ends were cut back, 5 bases at V and 4 bases at J, with 11 bases in the middle. Written as DNA, the CDR3 is TGTGCCAGCAGCACGACAGGACTCTATGGCTACACCTTC. Translating gives CASSTTGLYGYTF.

This sequence joins TRBV20-1 and TRBJ1-1; no definite D call. The CDR3 extends over 12 amino acids. The V and J ends lost 1 base and 7 bases respectively, with 10 bases between them. CDR1 is DFQATT, CDR2 SNEGSKA, per germline (reference sequence). The CDR3 sequence: CSARVSSHEAFF. The CDR3 DNA follows: TGCAGTGCTAGAGTGAGCAGCCATGAAGCTTTCTTT.

This clonotype was recorded many times. The chain has TRBV7-2 and TRBJ1-5; no clear D. Between the trimmed V and J ends, which lost 1 base and 7 bases, there was a span of 14 bases. Per the germline V gene, CDR1 is SGHTA and CDR2 is FQGNSA. The CDR3 runs 15 residues. This chain's CDR3 is CASSLDRAEGQPQHF. CDR3 DNA: TGTGCCAGCAGCTTAGATAGGGCCGAGGGACAGCCCCAGCATTTT.

Judged by abundance, this clonotype is medium-sized. The rearrangement links TRBV5-4 to TRBJ1-1; no clear D. Trimming shortened V by 4 bases and J by 3 bases, and 7 bases separated the two germline ends. The germline gives CDR1 SGHNT, CDR2 YYREEE (reference sequence). The CDR3 extends over 12 amino acids. CDR3 amino acids: CASSSGYTEAFF. The DNA for the CDR3 is TGTGCCAGCAGCAGCGGATACACTGAAGCTTTCTTT.

This clonotype was detected only a few times. The V gene is TRBV6-1, the J gene TRBJ2-3, with no clear D. Germline V gene data show CDR1 as MNHNS and CDR2 as SASEGT. V was trimmed by 4 bases and J by 1 base, leaving 9 bases between them. The CDR3 covers 14 residues. The CDR3 protein is CASSANLRTDTQYF. The CDR3 DNA reads as TGTGCCAGCAGTGCTAACCTTCGCACAGATACGCAGTATTTT.

The chain couples TRBV7-2 to TRBJ1-1; no reliable D call. Per germline, CDR1 SGHTA and CDR2 FQGNSA. V lost 6 bases and J 1 base, leaving 12 bases between the germline ends. The CDR3 is 14 amino acids. The CDR3 bases are TGTGCCAGCAGAAACCCCACGGCGAACACTGAAGCTTTCTTT. It translates to CASRNPTANTEAFF.

The chain carries TRBV28 and TRBJ1-2; perhaps TRBD1 as D (5 bases). V shed 2 bases and J shed 8 bases, with 9 bases lying between them. This CDR3 has 12 residues. The germline V gene has CDR1 MDHEN and CDR2 SYDVKM. The CDR3 spells CASSLKGDGYTF. For the CDR3, the DNA is TGTGCCAGCAGTTTAAAAGGGGACGGCTACACCTTC.

The sample holds a few counts of this clonotype. V gene TRBV7-3 combines with J gene TRBJ1-1; TRBD1 matches 9 bases. The V gene's germline CDR1 is SGHTA and CDR2 FQGTGA. The CDR3 runs to 16 residues. V was clipped by 2 bases and J by 1 base; unmatched bases: 5. The CDR3 bases are TGTGCCAGCAGCTTACACCAACAGGGGGCGAACACTGAAGCTTTCTTT. Protein: CASSLHQQGANTEAFF.

The sample holds a few counts of this clonotype. This rearrangement joins TRBV9 to TRBJ2-7, with 9 bases that match TRBD1. Losses at the gene ends were 4 bases for V and 6 bases for J; bases not matched to a gene: 5. This CDR3 contains 13 residues. Per germline, CDR1 SGDLS and CDR2 YYNGEE. DNA for the CDR3: TGTGCCAGCAGCCCGGACAGGGGAGGCGAGCAGTACTTC. As protein: CASSPDRGGEQYF.

This chain uses TRBV7-3 with TRBJ2-1, with D maybe TRBD1 (7 bases). Trimming stripped 2 bases from V and 2 bases from J, with 10 bases between. The germline V gene has CDR1 SGHTA and CDR2 FQGTGA. This CDR3 has 15 amino acids. This CDR3 is CASSLGGTAYNEQFF. The DNA of the CDR3 is TGTGCCAGCAGCTTAGGCGGGACAGCCTACAATGAGCAGTTCTTC.

The table lists this clonotype with a few counts. This chain connects TRBV7-9 to TRBJ1-1, with TRBD1 as a possible D gene (5 bases). This CDR3 comprises 14 residues. CDR1 and CDR2 from the germline V gene are SEHNR and FQNEAQ (reference sequence). Trimming pared 1 base from V and 0 bases from J, leaving 6 bases between. Written as DNA, the CDR3 is TGTGCCAGCAGCTTAGGAGGGGTGAACACTGAAGCTTTCTTT. Translating gives CASSLGGVNTEAFF.

The chain uses TRBV9 and TRBJ2-2; 7 positions agree with TRBD1. J gave up 1 base and V 3 bases, and 12 bases lay outside the gene matches. Germline V gene lookup returns CDR1 SGDLS and CDR2 YYNGEE. This CDR3 is 18 amino acids long. This chain's CDR3 is CASSAPVRGQENTGELFF. DNA of the CDR3: TGTGCCAGCAGCGCCCCTGTAAGGGGGCAGGAGAACACCGGGGAGCTGTTTTTT.

This clonotype was seen repeatedly, ten times or more. The chain links TRBV2 to TRBJ2-5, with 12 bases that match TRBD2. The junction had 15 bases not matched to a gene; V was cut back by 5 bases and J by 5 bases. This CDR3 has 18 residues. The germline gives CDR1 SNHLY, CDR2 FYNNEI. The CDR3 nucleotides are TGTGCCAGCAGTAAACTCGCCGGGACTAGCGGGTCGGGTGAGACCCAGTACTTC. It yields the protein CASSKLAGTSGSGETQYF. Looking up the rest from reference TRBV2 and TRBJ2-5 gives the full variable domain: EPEVTQTPSHQVTQMGQEVILRCVPISNHLYFYWYRQILGQKVEFLVSFYNNEISEKSEIFDDQFSVERPDGSNFTLKIRSTKLEDSAMYFCASSKLAGTSGSGETQYFGPGTRLLVL.

The rearrangement joins TRBV29-1 to TRBJ2-2; D is tentatively TRBD1 or TRBD2 (5 bases each). Trimming removed 8 bases from V and 7 bases from J, with 11 bases in between. The CDR3 has 11 amino acids. Germline V lookup: CDR1 SQVTM, CDR2 ANQGSEA. CDR3 DNA sequence: TGCAGCAGCGAGAGGGGCGGGGAGCTGTTTTTT. The encoded protein is CSSERGGELFF.

This clonotype came up many times. In DNA form, the CDR3 reads TGTGCCAGCAGCCCTGGGCGGGTCTATGATGGCTACACCTTC. Translating gives CASSPGRVYDGYTF. The chain joins TRBV2 to TRBJ1-2, with D unclear. The CDR3 covers 14 residues. V lost 6 bases and J 6 bases, leaving 17 bases between the germline ends. CDR1 and CDR2 (germline): SNHLY, FYNNEI.

This clonotype was picked up a small number of times. The chain employs TRBV12-3 or TRBV12-4 and TRBJ2-1; D remains ambiguous. Between the trimmed V and J ends, which lost 7 bases and 5 bases, there was a span of 12 bases. The CDR3 consists of 13 residues. CDR3 bases: TGTGCCAGCAAATTTGGGTCGGACAATGAGCAGTTCTTC. Translating gives CASKFGSDNEQFF.

The V gene is TRBV28, the J gene TRBJ1-2; TRBD1 matches 7 bases. The CDR3 has 13 residues. CDR1 and CDR2 from the germline V gene are MDHEN and SYDVKM. V lost 3 bases, J lost 3 bases, and 1 base stayed unmatched. DNA of the CDR3: TGTGCCAGCAGTTTGGGGACAGACTATGGCTACACCTTC. It is translated as CASSLGTDYGYTF.

This clonotype was seen repeatedly, ten times or more. The chain recombines TRBV6-2 or TRBV6-3 with TRBJ1-1; D not certain. V was trimmed by 6 bases and J by 3 bases, leaving 11 bases between them. The germline CDR1 and CDR2 sequences are MNHEY and SVGEGT. The CDR3 is 13 amino acids. CDR3 protein: CASRPGFYTEAFF. The CDR3 DNA is TGTGCCAGCAGACCGGGGTTCTACACTGAAGCTTTCTTT.

This chain uses TRBV19 with TRBJ1-5; no firm D call. Germline CDR1 reads LNHDA; CDR2 reads SQIVND (reference sequence). V was pared by 6 bases and J by 1 base, with 4 bases between. The CDR3 has 12 residues. The CDR3 region is CASSASNQPQHF. The DNA of the CDR3 is TGTGCCAGTAGCGCGAGCAATCAGCCCCAGCATTTT. Complete variable domain (other parts from reference TRBV19 and TRBJ1-5): DGGITQSPKYLFRKEGQNVTLSCEQNLNHDAMYWYRQDPGQGLRLIYYSQIVNDFQKGDIAEGYSVSREKKESFPLTVTSAQKNPTAFYLCASSASNQPQHFGDGTRLSIL.

The chain uses TRBV29-1 and TRBJ2-5; 7 nucleotides agree with TRBD2. Per the germline V gene, CDR1 is SQVTM and CDR2 is ANQGSEA. The CDR3 is made up of 14 amino acids. J lost 2 bases, V lost 2 bases, and 5 bases had no gene match. DNA for the CDR3: TGCAGCGTTGAACCTCAGGGAGGGCAAGAGACCCAGTACTTC. It translates to CSVEPQGGQETQYF.

This clonotype was recorded many times. The rearrangement uses TRBV11-1 and TRBJ2-1; TRBD1 agrees at 7 bases. V lost 5 bases, J lost 5 bases, and 6 bases stayed unmatched. In germline, CDR1 is SGHAT, CDR2 FQDESV (reference sequence). The CDR3 covers 14 residues. The CDR3 reads CASSRNTGDNEQFF. The CDR3 DNA follows: TGTGCCAGCAGCCGTAATACAGGGGACAATGAGCAGTTCTTC.